This TCR beta chain was captured in a study of metastatic and nonmetastatic thyroid tumors. Study-wide context: Repertoires from malignant and benign thyroid patients were compared across blood and tumor or nodule tissue.

Study findings and constraints: Compared with benign nodules, malignant thyroid tumors were reported to have significantly higher TCR beta diversity in both blood and tumor.

Patients were all untreated before their thyroid surgery. Study processing details: In papillary thyroid cancer, a distant-metastasis classifier was built using CDR3 differences across clinicopathological groups. Through MiXCR, TCRdb re-clonotyped the PCR reads. The V and J calls reflect TCRdb's pipeline rather than the authors' work. There are more than 25,000 clones in the sample; about a tenth occur only once, and roughly 15% lies in the top ten. In this sample, this clone turned up many times. As yet, its antigen is unknown. A much larger clone is a single base away; this may be a read error. CDR1 is SGHTA, CDR2 FQGTGA, per germline. The CDR3 totals 13 residues. V gave up 7 bases and J gave up 6 bases, with 10 bases separating them.

The specimen sequenced was blood. This receptor was identified in a female donor with papillary thyroid cancer or a benign thyroid nodule (not recorded which). Some clones in this sample may be carry-over from other donors' samples. The chain recombines TRBV7-3 with TRBJ1-6; no clear D gene. CDR3 amino acids: CASNSDGNSPLHF. The CDR3 DNA reads TGTGCCAGCAACTCAGACGGTAATTCACCCCTCCACTTT.